The clone carrying this TCR beta chain showed up many times. Its antigen is currently unknown. This sample was taken from a study of early T cells in non-severe SARS-CoV-2 infection. This CDR3 has 13 amino acids. Trimming shortened V by 1 base and J by 6 bases, and 8 bases separated the two germline ends. From germline, CDR1 is SGHVS and CDR2 FNYEAQ. Regarding the study as a whole: There was a bias toward anti-spike CD8 responses in VDJdb matching, which missed private and CD4 specificities.

Individual cDNA molecules received unique molecular identifiers during library preparation. TCRdb re-called the 5' RACE reads through MiXCR, storing one row per CDR3 protein. The data show more than 25,000 distinct CDR3 sequences, under 6.5% seen once. The chain joins TRBV7-6 to TRBJ2-3; D call uncertain. The clonotype comes from an adult who was a healthcare worker with PCR-confirmed SARS-CoV-2 infection or an uninfected control (not recorded which). Sequenced: whole blood. The CDR3 reads CASSLGRADTQYF. CDR3 in DNA: TGTGCCAGCAGCTTAGGTCGGGCGGATACGCAGTATTTT.